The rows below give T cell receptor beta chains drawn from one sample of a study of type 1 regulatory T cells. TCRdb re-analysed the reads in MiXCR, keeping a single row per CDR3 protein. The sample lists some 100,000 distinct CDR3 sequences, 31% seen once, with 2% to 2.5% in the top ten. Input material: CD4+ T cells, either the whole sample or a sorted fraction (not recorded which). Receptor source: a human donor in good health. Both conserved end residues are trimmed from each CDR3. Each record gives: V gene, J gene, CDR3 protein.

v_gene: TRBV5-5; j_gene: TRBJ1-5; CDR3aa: ASSLEGQGHQPQH
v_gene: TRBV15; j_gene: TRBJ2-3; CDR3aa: ATSRDWTDTQY
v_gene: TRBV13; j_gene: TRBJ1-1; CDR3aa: ASSLVFDTEAF
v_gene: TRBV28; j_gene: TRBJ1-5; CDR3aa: ASSPDVDSNQPQH
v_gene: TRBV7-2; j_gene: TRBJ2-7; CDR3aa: ASSFYELHEQY
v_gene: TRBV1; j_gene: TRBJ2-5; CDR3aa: TSSQGREETQY
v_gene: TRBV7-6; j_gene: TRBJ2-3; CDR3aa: ASSPGQGSGTDTQY
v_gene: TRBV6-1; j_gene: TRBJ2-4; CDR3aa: ASSSLAGNGIQY
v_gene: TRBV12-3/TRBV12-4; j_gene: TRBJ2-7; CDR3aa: ASSFKRVEQY
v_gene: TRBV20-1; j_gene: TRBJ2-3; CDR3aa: NAASGSDTQY
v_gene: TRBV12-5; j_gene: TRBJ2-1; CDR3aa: ASGLVLGSRNDEQF
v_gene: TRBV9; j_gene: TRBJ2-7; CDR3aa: ASSPLADHEQY
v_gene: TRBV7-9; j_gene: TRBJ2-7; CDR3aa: ASSTGPRSSYEQY
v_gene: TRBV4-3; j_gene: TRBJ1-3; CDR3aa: ASGQDFESGNTIY
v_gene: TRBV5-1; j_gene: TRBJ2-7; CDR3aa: ASSLGPDKQY
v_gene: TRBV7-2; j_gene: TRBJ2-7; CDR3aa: ASSLGRGNSYEQY
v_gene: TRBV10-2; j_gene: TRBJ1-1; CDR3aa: ASSESINSFEAF
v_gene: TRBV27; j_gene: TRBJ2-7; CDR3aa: ASSRGSGTTYEQY
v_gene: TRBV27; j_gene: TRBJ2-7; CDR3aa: ASRDIIRGLTYEQY
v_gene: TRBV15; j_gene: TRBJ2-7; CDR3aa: ATDSYSYEQY
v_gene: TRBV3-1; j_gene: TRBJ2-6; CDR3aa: ASSSTGSTSSGANVLT
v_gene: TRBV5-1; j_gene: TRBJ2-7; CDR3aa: ASSLEGRSYEQY
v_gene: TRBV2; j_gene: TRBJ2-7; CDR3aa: ASSVSGAEQY
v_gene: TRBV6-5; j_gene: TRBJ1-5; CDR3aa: ASSGQGGNQPQH
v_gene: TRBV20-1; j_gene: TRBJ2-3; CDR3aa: SAQLAGVADTQY
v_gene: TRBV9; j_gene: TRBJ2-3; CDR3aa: ASSVVWKAGLLTDTQY
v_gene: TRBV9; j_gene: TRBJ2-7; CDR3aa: ASSEGLAGEQAHEQY
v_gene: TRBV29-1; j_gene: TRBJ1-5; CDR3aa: SVRDRDCSNQPQH
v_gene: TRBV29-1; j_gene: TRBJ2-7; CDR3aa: SVVVQGGEQY
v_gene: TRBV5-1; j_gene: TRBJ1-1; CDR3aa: ASSGTGVVTEAF
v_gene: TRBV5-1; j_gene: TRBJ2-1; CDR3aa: ASSLFLGQGAYEQF
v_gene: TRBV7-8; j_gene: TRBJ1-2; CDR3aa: ASSTDLLYGYT
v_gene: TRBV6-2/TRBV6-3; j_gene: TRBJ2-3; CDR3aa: ASSYHRAGKDTQY
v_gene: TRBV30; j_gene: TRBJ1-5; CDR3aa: AWRGGNQPQH
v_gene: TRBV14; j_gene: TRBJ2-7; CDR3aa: ASSLSSGLAGGPTYEQY
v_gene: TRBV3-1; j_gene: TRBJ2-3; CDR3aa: ASSPDEYTQY
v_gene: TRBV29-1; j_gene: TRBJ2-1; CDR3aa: SMGEGYEQF
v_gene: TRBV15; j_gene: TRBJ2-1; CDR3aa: ATSREYRSSSYNEQF
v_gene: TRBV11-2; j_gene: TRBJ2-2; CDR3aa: ASSSQGTGELF
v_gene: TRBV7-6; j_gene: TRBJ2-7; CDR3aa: ASSLVGGGDYEQY
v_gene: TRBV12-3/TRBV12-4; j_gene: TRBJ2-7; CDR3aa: ASGHGVGEQY
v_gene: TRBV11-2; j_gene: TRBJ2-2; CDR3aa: ASSTGLAATGELF
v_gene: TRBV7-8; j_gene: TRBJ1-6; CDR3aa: ASSLSSGGLVPSPLH
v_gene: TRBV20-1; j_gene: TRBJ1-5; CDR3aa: SAPDRSGQPQH
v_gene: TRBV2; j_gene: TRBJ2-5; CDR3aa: ANSVRGETQY
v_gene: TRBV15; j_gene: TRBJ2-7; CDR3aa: ATNPKNYEQY
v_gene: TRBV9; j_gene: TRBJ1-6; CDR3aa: ASSVASAYNSPLH
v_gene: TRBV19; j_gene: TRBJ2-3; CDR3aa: ASTPSGRGADTQY
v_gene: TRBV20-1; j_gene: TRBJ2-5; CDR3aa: SAGLAGGAMETQY
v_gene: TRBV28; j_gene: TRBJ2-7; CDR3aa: ASTASGRGEQY
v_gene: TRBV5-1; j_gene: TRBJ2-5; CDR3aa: ASSDGSLETQY
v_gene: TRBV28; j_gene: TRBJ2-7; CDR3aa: ASSLYRELYEQY
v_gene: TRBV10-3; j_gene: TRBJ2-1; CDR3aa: AIRGLATGDEQF
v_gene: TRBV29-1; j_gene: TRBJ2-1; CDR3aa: SVTPKYNEQF
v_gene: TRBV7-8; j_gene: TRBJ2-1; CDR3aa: ASRRIGAGAGYNEQF
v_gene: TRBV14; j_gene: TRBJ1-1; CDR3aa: ASSQEGRMNTEAF
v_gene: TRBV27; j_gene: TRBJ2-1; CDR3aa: ASSPRLAGPSYNEQF
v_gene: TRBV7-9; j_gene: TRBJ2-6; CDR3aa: ASSLGAVSGANVLT
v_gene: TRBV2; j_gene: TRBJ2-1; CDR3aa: ASSEPSRSYNEQF